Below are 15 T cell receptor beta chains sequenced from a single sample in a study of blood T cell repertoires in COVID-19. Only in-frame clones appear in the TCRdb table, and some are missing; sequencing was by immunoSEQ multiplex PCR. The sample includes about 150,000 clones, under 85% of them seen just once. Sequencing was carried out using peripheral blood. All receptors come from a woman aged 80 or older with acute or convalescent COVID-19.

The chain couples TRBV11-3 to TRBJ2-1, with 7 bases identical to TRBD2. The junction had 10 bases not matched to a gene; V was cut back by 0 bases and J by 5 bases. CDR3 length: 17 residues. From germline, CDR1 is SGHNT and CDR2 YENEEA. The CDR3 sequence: CASSLDGGSARDNEQFF. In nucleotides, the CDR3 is TGTGCCAGCAGCTTAGATGGCGGGAGCGCCCGTGACAATGAGCAGTTCTTC.

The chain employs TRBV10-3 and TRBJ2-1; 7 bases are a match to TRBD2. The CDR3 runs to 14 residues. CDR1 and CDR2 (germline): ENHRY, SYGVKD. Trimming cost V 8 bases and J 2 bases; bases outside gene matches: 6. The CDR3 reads CAISGLAAYNEQFF. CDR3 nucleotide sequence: TGTGCCATCTCAGGTCTAGCGGCCTACAATGAGCAGTTCTTC.

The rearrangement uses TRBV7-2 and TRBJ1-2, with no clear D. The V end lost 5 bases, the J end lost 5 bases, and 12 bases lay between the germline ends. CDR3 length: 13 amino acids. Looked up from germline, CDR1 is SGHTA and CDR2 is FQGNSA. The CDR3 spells CASSPSDRYGYTF. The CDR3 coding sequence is TGTGCCAGCAGCCCCTCCGATAGATATGGCTACACCTTC.

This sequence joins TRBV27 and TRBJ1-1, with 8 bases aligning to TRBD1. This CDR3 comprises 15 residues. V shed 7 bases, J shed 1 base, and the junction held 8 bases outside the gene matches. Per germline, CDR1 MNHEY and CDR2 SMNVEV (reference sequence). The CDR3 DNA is TGTGCCAGCAAATACAGACAGGGGAGGAACACTGAAGCTTTCTTT. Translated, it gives CASKYRQGRNTEAFF.

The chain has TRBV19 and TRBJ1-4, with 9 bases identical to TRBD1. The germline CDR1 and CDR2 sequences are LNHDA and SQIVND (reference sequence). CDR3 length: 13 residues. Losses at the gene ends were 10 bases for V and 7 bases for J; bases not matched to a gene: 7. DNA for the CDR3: TGTGCCACCACAGGGGGCCGGGGTGAAAAACTGTTTTTT. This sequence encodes CATTGGRGEKLFF.

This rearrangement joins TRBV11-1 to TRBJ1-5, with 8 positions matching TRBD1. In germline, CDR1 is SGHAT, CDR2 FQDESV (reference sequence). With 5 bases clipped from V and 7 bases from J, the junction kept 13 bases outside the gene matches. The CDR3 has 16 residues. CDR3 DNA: TGTGCCAGCAGCGAAGGAGGCAGGGGGCGCCGGCAGCCCCAGCATTTT. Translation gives CASSEGGRGRRQPQHF.

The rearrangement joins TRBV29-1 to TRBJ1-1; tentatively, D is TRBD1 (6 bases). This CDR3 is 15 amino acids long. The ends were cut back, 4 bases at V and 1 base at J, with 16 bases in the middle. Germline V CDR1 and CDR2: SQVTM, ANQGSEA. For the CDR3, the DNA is TGCAGCGTTGGGGGGGGCAGGGAAACGAACACTGAAGCTTTCTTT. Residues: CSVGGGRETNTEAFF.

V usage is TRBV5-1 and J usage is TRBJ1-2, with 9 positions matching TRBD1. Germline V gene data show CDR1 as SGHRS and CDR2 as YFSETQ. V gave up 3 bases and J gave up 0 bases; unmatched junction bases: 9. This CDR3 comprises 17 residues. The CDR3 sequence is CASSSTGTGYSNYGYTF. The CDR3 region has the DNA TGCGCCAGCAGCTCCACCGGGACAGGGTACTCTAACTATGGCTACACCTTC.

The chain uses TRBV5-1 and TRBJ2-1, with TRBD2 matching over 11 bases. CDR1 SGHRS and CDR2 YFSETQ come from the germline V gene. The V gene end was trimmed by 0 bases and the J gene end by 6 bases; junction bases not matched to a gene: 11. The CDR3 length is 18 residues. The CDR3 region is CASSLGLSLAGGSNEQFF. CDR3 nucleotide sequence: TGCGCCAGCAGCTTGGGCCTGAGTCTAGCGGGAGGTTCCAATGAGCAGTTCTTC.

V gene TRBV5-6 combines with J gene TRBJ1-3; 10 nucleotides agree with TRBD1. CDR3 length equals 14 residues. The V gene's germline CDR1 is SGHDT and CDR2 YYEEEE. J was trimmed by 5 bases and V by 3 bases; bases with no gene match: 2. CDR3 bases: TGTGCCAGCAGCTCGGGACAGGGGAGAAACACCATATATTTT. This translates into CASSSGQGRNTIYF.

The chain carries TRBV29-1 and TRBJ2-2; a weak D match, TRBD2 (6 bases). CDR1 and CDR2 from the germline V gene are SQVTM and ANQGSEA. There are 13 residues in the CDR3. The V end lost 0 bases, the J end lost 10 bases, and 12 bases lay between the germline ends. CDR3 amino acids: CSVEEGPGEELFF. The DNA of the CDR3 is TGCAGCGTTGAAGAGGGTCCGGGAGAGGAGCTGTTTTTT.

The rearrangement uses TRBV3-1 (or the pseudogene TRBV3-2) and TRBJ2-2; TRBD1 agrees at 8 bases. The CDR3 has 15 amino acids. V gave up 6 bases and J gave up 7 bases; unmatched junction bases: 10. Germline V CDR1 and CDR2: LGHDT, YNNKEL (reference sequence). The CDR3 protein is CASRKRTGLSGELFF. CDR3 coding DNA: TGTGCCAGCAGAAAAAGGACAGGGCTAAGCGGGGAGCTGTTTTTT.

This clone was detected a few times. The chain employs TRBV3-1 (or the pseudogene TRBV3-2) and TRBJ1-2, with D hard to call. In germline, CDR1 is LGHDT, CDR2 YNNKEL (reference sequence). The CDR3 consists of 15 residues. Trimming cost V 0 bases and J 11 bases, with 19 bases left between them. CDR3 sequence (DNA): TGTGCCAGCAGCCAAGACCCGGAGGGTGGGTTAAGGTACACCTTC. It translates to CASSQDPEGGLRYTF.

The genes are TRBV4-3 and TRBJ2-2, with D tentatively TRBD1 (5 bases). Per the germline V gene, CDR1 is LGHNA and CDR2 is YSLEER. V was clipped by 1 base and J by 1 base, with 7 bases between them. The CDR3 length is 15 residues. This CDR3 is CASSQGQGNTGELFF. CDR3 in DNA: TGCGCCAGCAGCCAAGGCCAGGGGAACACCGGGGAGCTGTTTTTT.

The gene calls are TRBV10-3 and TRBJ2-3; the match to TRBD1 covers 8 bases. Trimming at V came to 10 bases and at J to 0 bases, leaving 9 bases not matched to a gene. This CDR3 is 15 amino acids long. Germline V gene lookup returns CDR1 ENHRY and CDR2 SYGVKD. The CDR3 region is CASLRDRSSTDTQYF. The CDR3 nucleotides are TGTGCCAGCCTGCGGGACAGGTCTAGCACAGATACGCAGTATTTT.